These 2 T cell receptor beta chains were sequenced from one sample in a study of cytomegalovirus exposure and HLA in healthy donors. The method was immunoSEQ multiplex PCR; TCRdb's version includes in-frame clones alone and lacks a portion of them. The table lists under 200,000 clones, approximately 88% of them singletons, with less than 9% in the top ten. The sequenced sample was PBMCs. Receptors originate from a man younger than 35 in good health and CMV-seropositive.

This clone turned up a few times. The genes are TRBV30 and TRBJ2-2, with D uncertain. Germline CDR1 reads GTSNPN; CDR2 reads SVGIG (reference sequence). The length of the CDR3 is 13 residues. V was trimmed by 2 bases and J by 0 bases, leaving 4 bases between them. In DNA, the CDR3 is TGTGCCTGGAGTACAGCGAACACCGGGGAGCTGTTTTTT. Residues: CAWSTANTGELFF.

This sequence joins TRBV27 and TRBJ2-1, with 7 positions matching TRBD2. Germline CDR1 is MNHEY and CDR2 is SMNVEV (reference sequence). J lost 1 base, V lost 2 bases, and 2 bases had no gene match. The CDR3 totals 15 residues. For the CDR3, the DNA is TGTGCCAGCAGTTTACTGCGGGAGTCCTACAATGAGCAGTTCTTC. This translates into CASSLLRESYNEQFF.